The rows below give T cell receptor beta chains drawn from one sample of a study of Graves' ophthalmopathy and Graves' hyperthyroidism. MiXCR was run by TCRdb on the multiplex PCR reads, yielding one entry per CDR3 protein. The sample yields 900,000 to 1,200,000 distinct CDR3 sequences, 35% to 40% seen once. The sample taken for sequencing was peripheral blood or thyroid tissue (not recorded which). The receptor source for this set is an adult man with Graves' hyperthyroidism. CDR3s include the opening cysteine and the closing phenylalanine or tryptophan. D genes are given only for firm matches. Size values are once, few and many counts, or a class for expanded clones, and some rows have none.

clone_size	d_call	v_call	cdr3_length	j_call	cdr3_nt	cdr3_aa
-	TRBD1	TRBV5-6	18	TRBJ2-6	TGTGCCAGCAGCTTGTTGTCAGGGGGTGATCCCGTGGCCAACGTCCTGACTTTC	CASSLLSGGDPVANVLTF
-	-	TRBV7-2	16	TRBJ1-3	TGTGCCAGCAGCCCATACAGGGTTCTGTCTGGAAACACCATATATTTT	CASSPYRVLSGNTIYF
-	-	TRBV20-1	13	TRBJ1-2	TGCAGTGCTAGCGAAGACGAGTACGTGGGCTACACCTTC	CSASEDEYVGYTF
few	-	TRBV7-2	16	TRBJ1-2	TGTGCCAGCAGCTTAGACCCCGTTAGGCTGTTCTATGGCTACACCTTC	CASSLDPVRLFYGYTF
-	-	TRBV24-1	16	TRBJ1-1	TGTGCCAGCAGCTGGAGATCGGGACGGACCAACACTGAAGCTTTCTTT	CASSWRSGRTNTEAFF
many	-	TRBV19	14	TRBJ2-2	TGTGCCAGTAGTATGAGGGCCTCTGGCGGGGAGCTGTTTTTT	CASSMRASGGELFF
many	-	TRBV9	18	TRBJ1-2	TGTGCCAGCAGCGCACACAACCGGGACATAATTTCCTACTATGGCTACACCTTC	CASSAHNRDIISYYGYTF
many	-	TRBV2	14	TRBJ2-5	TGTGCCAGCAAATTTACAGGGCCGCAAGAGACCCAGTACTTC	CASKFTGPQETQYF
many	-	TRBV20-1	14	TRBJ2-7	TGCAGTGCTAAATCACGGAGGGGTAGCTACGAGCAGTACTTC	CSAKSRRGSYEQYF
many	TRBD1	TRBV7-8	17	TRBJ1-5	TGTGCCAGCAGCGATACAGGGGCGACGTTGACCAGTCAGCCCCAGCATTTT	CASSDTGATLTSQPQHF
-	TRBD1	TRBV7-9	14	TRBJ1-5	TGTGCCAGCAGCCCTCAGGGGGTGGGTCAGCCCCAGCATTTT	CASSPQGVGQPQHF
few	TRBD2	TRBV7-2	17	TRBJ2-5	TGTGCCAGCAGCCGTCCCCGGACTAGCGAAAACCAAGAGACCCAGTACTTC	CASSRPRTSENQETQYF
-	-	TRBV7-2	16	TRBJ2-7	TGTGCCAGCAGCTTAGTTGGCTACGAGCAGGGAAGTCAGCAGTACTTC	CASSLVGYEQGSQQYF
many	TRBD1	TRBV4-1	15	TRBJ2-7	TGCGCCAGCAGCCAAGAGGGACAGGGCACCTACGAGCAGTACTTC	CASSQEGQGTYEQYF
-	TRBD1	TRBV7-9	15	TRBJ2-5	TGTGCCAGCAGCCGTACAGGGGAGTACCAAGAGACCCAGTACTTC	CASSRTGEYQETQYF
-	TRBD2	TRBV7-8	15	TRBJ2-2	TGTGCCAGCAGCTTCACACCGGGACTACCAAGGGAGCTGTTTTTT	CASSFTPGLPRELFF
few	-	TRBV12-3/TRBV12-4	13	TRBJ2-2	TGTGCCAGTCGAAGGGTCGAGGCCGGGGAGCTGTTTTTT	CASRRVEAGELFF
-	TRBD1	TRBV6-2/TRBV6-3	15	TRBJ1-5	TGTGCCAGCAGCGTAACGACAGGGAGGGATCAGCCCCAGCATTTT	CASSVTTGRDQPQHF
-	-	TRBV2	16	TRBJ2-7	TGTGCCAGCAGTGGAGGTGGGAGGGGGCCGACCTACGGGCAGTACTTC	CASSGGGRGPTYGQYF
many	-	TRBV9	14	TRBJ1-2	TGTGCCAGCAGCGCCCCGGGGAATCCCTATGGCTACACCTTC	CASSAPGNPYGYTF
many	TRBD1	TRBV10-3	18	TRBJ2-7	TGTGCCATCAGCCCCGGGACAGGGAGGAAAGAAGGGTCCTACGAGCAGTACTTC	CAISPGTGRKEGSYEQYF
-	TRBD1	TRBV25-1	13	TRBJ1-6	TGTGCCAGCAGAGTCGGGACAGGTACACCCCTCCACTTT	CASRVGTGTPLHF
-	TRBD1	TRBV7-2	16	TRBJ2-7	TGTGCCAGCAGCCCTCGGGACAGGGGGTTATTCTACGAGCAGTACTTC	CASSPRDRGLFYEQYF
many	-	TRBV15	15	TRBJ1-1	TGTGCCACCAGCAGAGGGGCAGCTTTGTGGACTGAAGCTTTCTTT	CATSRGAALWTEAFF